The rows below give T cell receptor beta chains drawn from one sample of a study of blood T cell repertoires in COVID-19. The method was immunoSEQ multiplex PCR; TCRdb's version includes in-frame clones alone and lacks a portion of them. Seen here are approximately 63,000 clones, 85% to 90% observed once, and the top ten hold about a sixth. The sequencing sample was made of peripheral blood. These TCRs come from a woman aged 55-69 years with COVID-19, enrolled during active disease. Both conserved end residues are part of each CDR3. The D gene is left open where the match is weak. Size values are once, few and many counts, or a class for expanded clones, and some rows have none.

size: once; D: .; V: TRBV9; J: TRBJ1-2; DNA: TGTGCCAGCAGCGTAGGTGTAGTTAGGAGCTATGGCTACACCTTC; CDR3: CASSVGVVRSYGYTF
size: .; D: TRBD1; V: TRBV28; J: TRBJ2-5; DNA: TGTGCCAGCAGTTTAAGGGGGACAGGGACTCCGACCCAGTACTTC; CDR3: CASSLRGTGTPTQYF
size: .; D: .; V: TRBV19; J: TRBJ1-2; DNA: TGTGCCAGTAGTATAGGAGGGAAGACCGCCATCTATGGCTACACCTTC; CDR3: CASSIGGKTAIYGYTF
size: .; D: .; V: TRBV6-6; J: TRBJ2-5; DNA: TGTGCCAGCAGTTACTCGCCTAGCCCCCAAGAGACCCAGTACTTC; CDR3: CASSYSPSPQETQYF
size: .; D: TRBD1; V: TRBV5-3; J: TRBJ1-1; DNA: TGTGCCAGAAGCTTGGTGCCCTTGGGACTCACAGGGGGCTACACTGAAGCTTTCTTT; CDR3: CARSLVPLGLTGGYTEAFF
size: .; D: TRBD2; V: TRBV2; J: TRBJ2-1; DNA: TGTGCCAGCAAAGGTGGGGGGGTAATAAATGAGCAGTTCTTC; CDR3: CASKGGGVINEQFF
size: .; D: .; V: TRBV7-9; J: TRBJ1-4; DNA: TGTGCCAGCAGCCCGGGGAATGAAAAACTGTTTTTT; CDR3: CASSPGNEKLFF
size: .; D: TRBD2; V: TRBV9; J: TRBJ2-5; DNA: TGTGCCAGCAGCGTAGGGGGTAGCGGGAGTCTGGAGACCCAGTACTTC; CDR3: CASSVGGSGSLETQYF
size: .; D: TRBD2; V: TRBV19; J: TRBJ2-7; DNA: TGTGCCAGTAGTATAGTCGGGACGGGGGGCTACGAGCAGTACTTC; CDR3: CASSIVGTGGYEQYF
size: .; D: .; V: TRBV3-1/TRBV3-2; J: TRBJ1-5; DNA: TGTGCCAGCAGCCAAGGGGGGCGGACACCCCAGCATTTT; CDR3: CASSQGGRTPQHF
size: .; D: .; V: TRBV19; J: TRBJ1-2; DNA: TGTGCCAGTAGCCTGGGGCGAGCCGAAGTCACTAACTATGGCTACACCTTC; CDR3: CASSLGRAEVTNYGYTF
size: .; D: .; V: TRBV11-3; J: TRBJ2-7; DNA: TGTGCCAGCAGCCACAGTCCGGCGCAAGGCGAGCAGTACTTC; CDR3: CASSHSPAQGEQYF
size: .; D: TRBD1; V: TRBV7-9; J: TRBJ1-2; DNA: TGTGCCAGCAGCTTAGCGCGGGGGACAGGGGGCGATGGCTACACCTTC; CDR3: CASSLARGTGGDGYTF